This TCR beta chain is drawn from a study of cytomegalovirus exposure and HLA in healthy donors. The germline V and J ends were trimmed by 1 base and 6 bases, with 10 bases remaining between them. The CDR3 totals 15 residues. Germline V gene lookup returns CDR1 MDHEN and CDR2 SYDVKM. The PCR made use of 60 Vbeta and 13 Jbeta primers. Measured with immunoSEQ multiplex PCR; TCRdb has only the in-frame clones, and not every one. The sample consists of 210,000 or so clones, approximately 82% of them appearing once. This TCR came from a woman aged 35 to 49 in good health and CMV-seronegative. Specimen: PBMCs. This chain joins TRBV28 and TRBJ1-6; no clear D gene. CDR3 residues: CASSLSLLGNSPLHF. In nucleotides, the CDR3 is TGTGCCAGCAGTTTATCTTTACTTGGTAATTCACCCCTCCACTTT.